Each of the 4 T cell receptor beta chains below was sequenced from the same sample in a study of CD8 T cells in ankylosing spondylitis. Via MiXCR, TCRdb re-called the 5' RACE reads, giving one row per CDR3 protein. Among roughly 150,000 distinct CDR3 sequences listed, about 7.3% were seen once. Sequencing was carried out using blood, either unsorted or a sorted T cell fraction (not recorded which). The receptor source for this set is a female donor with ankylosing spondylitis or in good health (not recorded which).

J is TRBJ2-7 and V is TRBV12-3 or TRBV12-4, with a tentative D call TRBD2 (5 bases). This CDR3 spans 18 amino acids. V was clipped by 1 base and J by 6 bases, with 25 bases between them. CDR3 region: CASSLVRRGLGFQREQYF. CDR3 nucleotide sequence: TGTGCCAGCAGTTTAGTCCGTCGGGGATTGGGGTTTCAACGCGAGCAGTACTTC.

The J gene is TRBJ2-7, the V gene TRBV2; 9 bases map to TRBD1. V shed 7 bases and J 1 base; nucleotides not matched to a gene: 8. Germline V gene data show CDR1 as SNHLY and CDR2 as FYNNEI. The CDR3 contains 15 residues. This CDR3 is CASNSQGALSYEQYF. The DNA for the CDR3 is TGTGCCAGCAATTCACAGGGGGCCCTTTCCTACGAGCAGTACTTC.

Turning to this clonotype: A much larger clone sits a single nucleotide away, making a read error possible. The chain employs TRBV20-1 and TRBJ2-5, with D perhaps TRBD1 or TRBD2 (5 bases each). V lost 3 bases and J lost 2, with 13 bases in between. Germline CDR1 reads DFQATT; CDR2 reads SNEGSKA (reference sequence). This CDR3 contains 14 residues. The CDR3 sequence: CSARWVGEQETQYF. CDR3 nucleotide sequence: TGCAGTGCTAGGTGGGTGGGGGAACAAGAGACCCAGTACTTC.

This clonotype was detected many times. The chain joins TRBV6-1 to TRBJ2-3; D is perhaps TRBD2 (6 bases). Per the germline V gene, CDR1 is MNHNS and CDR2 is SASEGT. Trimming stripped 5 bases from V and 4 bases from J, with 13 bases between. The CDR3 runs 14 residues. The CDR3 DNA sequence: TGTGCCAGCAGTCCCAGAGGGGAGGCAGATACGCAGTATTTT. Protein product: CASSPRGEADTQYF.